One sample yielded the 14 T cell receptor beta chains listed below, sequenced in a study of cytomegalovirus exposure and HLA in healthy donors. 13 Jbeta primers and 60 Vbeta primers were used for the PCR. Clones were read by immunoSEQ multiplex PCR, and TCRdb kept only the in-frame ones, dropping some. The sample has about 140,000 clones, 73% seen once; the top ten hold around 1.2%. Specimen: PBMCs. All receptors come from a woman aged 40 to 50 in good health and CMV-seronegative.

The V call is TRBV5-1, the J call TRBJ2-1; D not resolved. The CDR3 contains 16 residues. Trimming shortened V by 0 bases and J by 0 bases, and 10 bases separated the two germline ends. Germline lookup yields CDR1 SGHRS and CDR2 YFSETQ. CDR3 nucleotides: TGCGCCAGCAGCTTGGGGGCCTCCCACTCCTACAATGAGCAGTTCTTC. Protein product: CASSLGASHSYNEQFF.

This clone was observed a handful of times. This rearrangement joins TRBV10-1 to TRBJ2-7; unclear D gene. Per the germline V gene, CDR1 is WNHNN and CDR2 is SYGVQD (reference sequence). Trimming left V 2 bases short and J 4 bases short, with 6 bases between. The CDR3 loop spans 12 amino acids. For the CDR3, the DNA is TGCGCCAGCAGTGAGGCCGGTTACGAGCAGTACTTC. This translates into CASSEAGYEQYF.

CDR3 sequence: CASSPLKGGGRDNEQFF. Written as DNA, the CDR3 is TGTGCCAGCAGCCCATTGAAAGGCGGGGGAAGGGACAATGAGCAGTTCTTC. This chain uses TRBV7-2 with TRBJ2-1, with 7 bases matching TRBD2. The V and J ends lost 5 bases and 5 bases, in that order; junction bases with no gene match: 15. CDR1 is SGHTA, CDR2 FQGNSA, per germline. The CDR3 contains 17 residues. The complete variable domain, with remaining parts taken from reference TRBV7-2 and TRBJ2-1, reads GAGVSQSPSNKVTEKGKDVELRCDPISGHTALYWYRQSLGQGLEFLIYFQGNSAPDKSGLPSDRFSAERTGGSVSTLTIQRTQQEDSAVYLCASSPLKGGGRDNEQFFGPGTRLTVL.

This sequence joins TRBV19 and TRBJ1-4; possible D gene TRBD1, 6 bases. From germline, CDR1 is LNHDA and CDR2 SQIVND (reference sequence). The CDR3 spans 13 residues. The V end lost 4 bases, the J end lost 7 bases, and 10 bases lay between the germline ends. Here the CDR3 DNA reads TGTGCCAGTAGTACCCGGACAGTTGAAAAACTGTTTTTT. Protein sequence: CASSTRTVEKLFF.

V usage is TRBV4-1 and J usage is TRBJ1-2; TRBD1 is a possible D gene (6 bases). Germline V gene sequence: CDR1 MGHRA, CDR2 YSYEKL. The CDR3 is 16 amino acids. V was pared by 0 bases and J by 2 bases, with 13 bases between. The CDR3 DNA sequence: TGCGCCAGCAGCCAAGACGGATTCGGACAGAACTATGGCTACACCTTC. It codes for CASSQDGFGQNYGYTF.

The chain joins TRBV9 to TRBJ1-6; perhaps TRBD1 as D (6 bases). This CDR3 comprises 16 residues. Germline loops: CDR1 SGDLS, CDR2 YYNGEE. Trimming took 3 bases from V and 9 from J, leaving 19 bases between them. Written as DNA, the CDR3 is TGTGCCAGCAGCGGGCAAGGGGGTGGCCCTGGTTCACCCCTCCACTTT. It codes for CASSGQGGGPGSPLHF.

This clone has more than one count but fewer than ten. This rearrangement joins TRBV2 to TRBJ1-1; D ambiguous. The CDR3 length is 13 residues. Germline values: CDR1 SNHLY, CDR2 FYNNEI. V was shortened by 1 base and J by 5 bases, with 8 bases between the two germline ends. The CDR3: CASSEESRTEAFF. Written as DNA, the CDR3 is TGTGCCAGCAGTGAAGAGTCGCGGACTGAAGCTTTCTTT. The whole variable domain, filled in from reference TRBV2 and TRBJ1-1, reads EPEVTQTPSHQVTQMGQEVILRCVPISNHLYFYWYRQILGQKVEFLVSFYNNEISEKSEIFDDQFSVERPDGSNFTLKIRSTKLEDSAMYFCASSEESRTEAFFGQGTRLTVV.

This chain links TRBV19 with TRBJ2-3; 8 bases are shared with TRBD2. The CDR3 covers 16 residues. V was pared by 5 bases and J by 0 bases, with 7 bases of the junction left unmatched. Per germline, CDR1 LNHDA and CDR2 SQIVND (reference sequence). The DNA of the CDR3 is TGTGCCAGTAGTTCCCGGGTAGCGGGGAGCACAGATACGCAGTATTTT. As protein: CASSSRVAGSTDTQYF.

The chain carries TRBV6-5 and TRBJ1-1; D not certain. Trimming shortened V by 5 bases and J by 12 bases, and 22 bases separated the two germline ends. The CDR3 is 14 amino acids. CDR1 and CDR2 (germline): MNHEY, SVGAGI. The CDR3 protein is CASSAVLEQRRTFF. The CDR3 region has the DNA TGTGCCAGCAGTGCGGTATTGGAACAGCGGCGCACTTTCTTT.

The rearrangement links TRBV19 to TRBJ1-2, with TRBD1 identical over 9 bases. Germline V gives CDR1 LNHDA, CDR2 SQIVND (reference sequence). The CDR3 sequence is 17 residues long. V was pared by 8 bases and J by 5 bases, with 18 bases of the junction left unmatched. CDR3 sequence: CASFAGTGIGTEYGYTF. The DNA of the CDR3 is TGTGCCAGTTTCGCCGGGACAGGGATAGGTACTGAGTATGGCTACACCTTC.

The chain carries TRBV7-2 and TRBJ2-1; 8 bases agree with TRBD2. CDR1 SGHTA and CDR2 FQGNSA come from the germline V gene. This CDR3 has 15 amino acids. Unmatched junction bases numbered 11, after V lost 6 bases and J lost 7 bases. CDR3 bases: TGTGCCAGCAGGCGAAGACCGGGACTAGATAATGAGCAGTTCTTC. Its translation is CASRRRPGLDNEQFF.

The chain uses TRBV7-2 and TRBJ2-2; D might be TRBD2 (5 bases). Germline V gene sequence: CDR1 SGHTA, CDR2 FQGNSA. The V end lost 1 base, the J end lost 7 bases, and 13 bases lay between the germline ends. The CDR3 has 15 amino acids. Written as DNA, the CDR3 is TGTGCCAGCAGCTTAGAAACTAGGTTGGTCGGGGAGCTGTTTTTT. It translates to CASSLETRLVGELFF.

This clone was counted a few times. This chain uses TRBV7-8 with TRBJ1-6; 11 bases line up with TRBD1. CDR1 and CDR2 from the germline V gene are SGHVS and FQNEAQ. The CDR3 is made up of 15 amino acids. V lost 1 base and J lost 9; bases outside the gene matches: 2. The CDR3 loop is CASSLEGQGVSPLHF. The CDR3 bases are TGTGCCAGCAGCTTAGAGGGACAGGGGGTTTCACCCCTCCACTTT.

This clone has just one count. This chain's CDR3 is CAISGKGVEFTEAFF. DNA for the CDR3: TGTGCCATCAGTGGGAAGGGGGTAGAATTCACTGAAGCTTTCTTT. This rearrangement joins TRBV10-3 to TRBJ1-1, with D possibly matching TRBD1 (6 bases). The CDR3 consists of 15 residues. Germline-derived CDR1 and CDR2 are ENHRY and SYGVKD. The V and J ends lost 4 bases and 4 bases respectively, with 16 bases between them.